The sequence of this TCR beta chain was determined in a study of CD8 T cells in Susac syndrome. Trimming took 6 bases from V and 8 from J; bases not matched to a gene: 10. This CDR3 is 14 amino acids long. Reverse transcription used roughly 0.5 to 1 ug RNA and random hexamers. TCRdb used MiXCR to reprocess the immunoSEQ multiplex PCR reads, holding one entry per CDR3 protein. The sample consists of about 300,000 distinct CDR3 sequences, 90% to 95% of them appearing once. This receptor was obtained from a human donor with multiple sclerosis. J is TRBJ1-2 and V is TRBV12-3 or TRBV12-4, with 9 bases lining up with TRBD1. The sequenced sample was CD4+ T cells from PBMCs. CDR3 nucleotide sequence: TGTGCCAGCAGCCCTACAACAGGGGGCCGGGGCTACACCTTC. As protein: CASSPTTGGRGYTF.